The clone carrying this TCR beta chain was picked up a small number of times. This record belongs to a study of blood T cell repertoires in COVID-19. Only in-frame clones appear in the TCRdb table, and some are missing; sequencing was by immunoSEQ multiplex PCR. The repertoire has roughly 94,000 clones, roughly 82% of them found once; the top ten carry more than 20%. The CDR3 is 15 residues long. The V and J ends lost 5 bases and 10 bases, in that order; junction bases with no gene match: 16. Looked up from germline, CDR1 is MGHDK and CDR2 is SYGVNS. Source material: peripheral blood. This clonotype was obtained from a man aged 55 to 70 with acute or convalescent COVID-19. This chain connects TRBV25-1 to TRBJ1-2; 7 bases are a match to TRBD1. The CDR3 coding sequence is TGTGCCAGCAGTTCGCGAACAGGGGTTCGAGGGGCCTACACCTTC. Protein: CASSSRTGVRGAYTF.